The 25 T cell receptor beta chains reported below all come from one sample, sequenced in a study of blood T cell repertoires in COVID-19. Assay used: immunoSEQ multiplex PCR; TCRdb lists only in-frame clones, some missing. The repertoire holds about 150,000 clones, with about 85% as singletons. The source material was PBMCs or T cells enriched from blood (not recorded which). The receptors originated from a woman in her thirties or forties who had recovered from COVID-19.

This sequence joins TRBV5-5 and TRBJ1-2, with no clear D. The germline CDR1 and CDR2 sequences are SGHKS and YYEKEE (reference sequence). V lost 0 bases to trimming and J lost 4 bases, with 10 bases between them. The CDR3 runs 14 residues. This chain's CDR3 is CASSLAEDFYGYTF. In nucleotides, the CDR3 is TGTGCCAGCAGCTTGGCGGAGGATTTCTATGGCTACACCTTC.

This sequence joins TRBV29-1 and TRBJ2-6; a possible D gene is TRBD2 (6 bases). Germline loops: CDR1 SQVTM, CDR2 ANQGSEA. V was clipped by 6 bases and J by 4 bases, with 19 bases between them. The CDR3 runs 16 residues. The CDR3 nucleotides are TGCAGCGTAAGAGGAGGGGAGGCTCCCGGGGCCAACGTCCTGACTTTC. Its translation is CSVRGGEAPGANVLTF.

The chain has TRBV9 and TRBJ1-1, with 8 bases lining up with TRBD1. There are 16 residues in the CDR3. The germline V gene has CDR1 SGDLS and CDR2 YYNGEE. V lost 2 bases to trimming and J lost 4 bases; unmatched junction nucleotides: 10. This chain's CDR3 is CASSVKATGESTEAFF. Here the CDR3 DNA reads TGTGCCAGCAGCGTTAAAGCGACAGGGGAAAGCACTGAAGCTTTCTTT.

This chain links TRBV6-1 with TRBJ2-5; perhaps TRBD1 as D (5 bases). V was trimmed by 0 bases and J by 9 bases, leaving 17 bases between them. Germline values: CDR1 MNHNS, CDR2 SASEGT. The CDR3 sequence is 15 residues long. DNA of the CDR3: TGTGCCAGCAGTGAAGCTGCGGCAGGGCTCGTGCCCCAGTACTTC. Its protein is CASSEAAAGLVPQYF.

This clone was found once. The J gene is TRBJ1-1, the V gene TRBV2, with D possibly matching TRBD1 (5 bases). CDR3 length: 11 amino acids. The germline CDR1 and CDR2 sequences are SNHLY and FYNNEI. The V and J ends lost 6 bases and 10 bases respectively, with 12 bases between them. CDR3 region: CASSQGFIAFF. CDR3 in DNA: TGTGCCAGCAGCCAGGGTTTCATAGCTTTCTTT.

The V and J genes are TRBV7-9 and TRBJ2-7; 9 bases are a match to TRBD2. After removal of 5 bases from V and 5 bases from J, the junction contained 10 bases not matched to a gene. Looked up from germline, CDR1 is SEHNR and CDR2 is FQNEAQ (reference sequence). CDR3 size: 15 residues. Here the CDR3 reads CASSPSSGGLDEQYF. The CDR3 bases are TGTGCCAGCAGCCCTTCAAGCGGGGGGCTCGACGAGCAGTACTTC.

This rearrangement joins TRBV2 to TRBJ2-3; D might be TRBD2 (6 bases). V was cut by 6 bases and J by 4 bases, with 26 bases left in between. This CDR3 has 18 amino acids. The germline V gene encodes CDR1 SNHLY and CDR2 FYNNEI. Written as DNA, the CDR3 is TGTGCCAGCAGCCCCGCCCCGACTAGAGATTTTTTCCCAGATACGCAGTATTTT. It is translated as CASSPAPTRDFFPDTQYF.

The chain combines TRBV12-5 with TRBJ2-1; possibly TRBD2 for D (6 bases). Trimming removed 3 bases at V and 1 base at J, with 13 bases between. The CDR3 spans 16 residues. Germline values: CDR1 LGHNT, CDR2 FRNRAP. The CDR3 nucleotides are TGTGCTAGTGGTTTCGTGGGGGGTGGGTCCTACAATGAGCAGTTCTTC. It specifies CASGFVGGGSYNEQFF. The full variable domain, completed using reference TRBV12-5 and TRBJ2-1, is DARVTQTPRHKVTEMGQEVTMRCQPILGHNTVFWYRQTMMQGLELLAYFRNRAPLDDSGMPKDRFSAEMPDATLATLKIQPSEPRDSAVYFCASGFVGGGSYNEQFFGPGTRLTVL.

The chain links TRBV7-3 to TRBJ2-3; D is perhaps TRBD2 (6 bases). Germline CDR1 and CDR2: SGHTA and FQGTGA. This CDR3 region has 16 residues. V dropped 5 bases and J dropped 4 bases, with 19 bases sitting between them. Written as DNA, the CDR3 is TGTGCCAGCAGCCCCGGGAGCCAAGTATGGGCAGATACGCAGTATTTT. It translates to CASSPGSQVWADTQYF.

This clone was recorded a few times. This chain uses TRBV2 with TRBJ1-2, with D hard to call. Germline V gene lookup returns CDR1 SNHLY and CDR2 FYNNEI. The CDR3 sequence is 14 residues long. V was pared by 7 bases and J by 4 bases, with 16 bases between. CDR3 protein: CASKREAEIYGYTF. The DNA of the CDR3 is TGTGCCAGCAAGCGCGAAGCCGAGATCTATGGCTACACCTTC. Filled out from reference TRBV2 and TRBJ1-2, the complete variable domain reads EPEVTQTPSHQVTQMGQEVILRCVPISNHLYFYWYRQILGQKVEFLVSFYNNEISEKSEIFDDQFSVERPDGSNFTLKIRSTKLEDSAMYFCASKREAEIYGYTFGSGTRLTVV.

The J gene is TRBJ2-1, the V gene TRBV11-3; D may be TRBD1 (5 bases). Trimming took off 2 bases at V and 8 bases at J, with 10 bases between the two ends. The CDR3 is 13 amino acids. CDR1 is SGHNT, CDR2 YENEEA, per germline. CDR3 sequence reads: CASSLRGRDEQFF. DNA for the CDR3: TGTGCCAGCAGCTTACGCGGCAGGGATGAGCAGTTCTTC. The full variable domain, its missing parts supplied by reference TRBV11-3 and TRBJ2-1, is EAGVVQSPRYKIIEKKQPVAFWCNPISGHNTLYWYLQNLGQGPELLIRYENEEAVDDSQLPKDRFSAERLKGVDSTLKIQPAELGDSAVYLCASSLRGRDEQFFGPGTRLTVL.

The V call is TRBV5-1, the J call TRBJ2-7, with D possibly TRBD2 on 5 matching bases. CDR1 is SGHRS and CDR2 is YFSETQ in the germline V gene. The CDR3 totals 13 residues. V lost 4 bases, J lost 7 bases, and 15 bases lay in between. The CDR3 DNA is TGCGCCAGCAGCCGCGACGGGATGCGGGAGCAGTACTTC. It is translated as CASSRDGMREQYF.

The table lists this clone with a count of one. This chain connects TRBV4-1 to TRBJ1-5, with no clear D. V was clipped by 4 bases and J by 4 bases, with 11 bases between them. This CDR3 is 14 amino acids long. From germline, CDR1 is MGHRA and CDR2 YSYEKL. The CDR3 sequence is CASSLQTANQPQHF. CDR3 DNA: TGCGCCAGCAGCCTACAAACAGCTAATCAGCCCCAGCATTTT.

The chain has TRBV3-1 (or the pseudogene TRBV3-2) and TRBJ2-3, with TRBD1 as a possible D gene (6 bases). V lost 4 bases and J 7 bases, leaving 15 bases between the germline ends. Looked up from germline, CDR1 is LGHDT and CDR2 is YNNKEL (reference sequence). The CDR3 has 14 residues. The CDR3 nucleotides read TGTGCCAGCAGCCCCCGGGACAAACAGCATACGCAGTATTTT. This translates into CASSPRDKQHTQYF.

J is TRBJ2-7 and V is TRBV7-8, with a possible D match to TRBD2 (6 bases). The CDR3 covers 13 residues. V lost 3 bases and J 5 bases, leaving 11 bases between the germline ends. Germline lookup yields CDR1 SGHVS and CDR2 FQNEAQ. The CDR3 sequence: CASSLGRGNEQYF. The CDR3 DNA reads TGTGCCAGCAGCTTGGGTCGGGGGAACGAGCAGTACTTC. The full variable domain, with the rest looked up from reference TRBV7-8 and TRBJ2-7, is GAGVSQSPRYKVAKRGQDVALRCDPISGHVSLFWYQQALGQGPEFLTYFQNEAQLDKSGLPSDRFFAERPEGSVSTLKIQRTQQEDSAVYLCASSLGRGNEQYFGPGTRLTVT.

This clone appeared a single time. V and J are TRBV7-6 and TRBJ2-2; tentatively, D is TRBD2 (5 bases). CDR1 is SGHVS and CDR2 is FNYEAQ in the germline V gene. The CDR3 is made up of 15 amino acids. Trimming took 4 bases from V and 5 from J, leaving 14 bases between them. CDR3 protein: CASSSDSARTGELFF. The CDR3, as DNA: TGTGCCAGCAGCTCAGATAGCGCGAGAACCGGGGAGCTGTTTTTT.

The chain recombines TRBV15 with TRBJ1-5; D uncertain. The CDR3 spans 13 residues. Germline CDR1 reads LNHNV; CDR2 reads YYDKDF (reference sequence). Deletions cut 1 base from V and 5 bases from J, with 6 bases between. CDR3: CATSRGVDQPQHF. The CDR3 coding sequence is TGTGCCACCAGCAGAGGAGTGGATCAGCCCCAGCATTTT.

This CDR3 reads CAIRPTLGGALNEQFF. DNA for the CDR3: TGTGCCATCAGACCAACCTTGGGCGGGGCGTTAAATGAGCAGTTCTTC. The chain combines TRBV10-3 with TRBJ2-1; D possibly corresponds to TRBD2 (6 bases). The CDR3 runs 16 residues. Germline assignment: CDR1 ENHRY and CDR2 SYGVKD. V dropped 6 bases and J dropped 7 bases, with 22 bases sitting between them.

This sequence joins TRBV6-5 and TRBJ1-2; D is uncertain. CDR1 is MNHEY and CDR2 is SVGAGI in the germline V gene. The CDR3 totals 13 residues. With 6 bases removed from V and 2 bases from J, the gap between germline ends came to 10 bases. CDR3 amino acids: CASRVGKNYGYTF. Here the CDR3 DNA reads TGTGCCAGCAGGGTGGGCAAGAACTATGGCTACACCTTC.

The chain employs TRBV30 and TRBJ2-5; weak D call: TRBD1 (5 bases). V was clipped by 0 bases and J by 5 bases, with 7 bases between them. The CDR3 consists of 12 residues. CDR1 and CDR2 from the germline V gene are GTSNPN and SVGIG (reference sequence). CDR3 amino acids: CAWSVQVETQYF. The CDR3 DNA is TGTGCCTGGAGTGTACAGGTGGAGACCCAGTACTTC.

The CDR3 loop is CASSEGQREWNNEQFF. CDR3 DNA sequence: TGTGCCAGCAGTGAAGGGCAGCGGGAGTGGAACAATGAGCAGTTCTTC. The chain uses TRBV6-1 and TRBJ2-1; 8 nucleotides align to TRBD2. This CDR3 has 16 residues. Germline trimming cut 1 base from V and 5 bases from J; bases unmatched to any gene: 7. Germline CDR1 MNHNS, CDR2 SASEGT.

This clone was seen a handful of times. The V gene is TRBV5-8, the J gene TRBJ2-2; 7 positions agree with TRBD2. Germline V gene data show CDR1 as SGHTS and CDR2 as YDEGEE. J lost 0 bases, V lost 0 bases, and 8 bases had no gene match. This CDR3 comprises 18 residues. In nucleotides, the CDR3 is TGTGCCAGCAGCTTGGGGGTCGGGGGGACCGCGAACACCGGGGAGCTGTTTTTT. This sequence encodes CASSLGVGGTANTGELFF.

The CDR3 protein is CATFKGAGTYNEQFF. The CDR3 DNA reads as TGTGCTACCTTTAAAGGAGCGGGTACTTACAATGAGCAGTTCTTC. The chain is built from TRBV12-5 and TRBJ2-1; possibly TRBD2 for D (6 bases). CDR1 and CDR2 (germline): LGHNT, FRNRAP. CDR3 length: 15 residues. Trimming took 10 bases from V and 4 from J, leaving 20 bases between them.

The CDR3 loop reads CATSRAPGQGNNEQFF. The CDR3 DNA follows: TGTGCCACCAGCAGAGCTCCGGGACAGGGTAACAATGAGCAGTTCTTC. The chain employs TRBV15 and TRBJ2-1, with 9 bases that match TRBD1. Germline values: CDR1 LNHNV, CDR2 YYDKDF (reference sequence). With V trimmed by 1 base and J by 5 bases, 6 bases remained unmatched. CDR3 size: 16 residues.

The rearrangement links TRBV5-1 to TRBJ1-1, with TRBD1 matching 7 bases. Per the germline V gene, CDR1 is SGHRS and CDR2 is YFSETQ. Losses at the gene ends were 6 bases for V and 2 bases for J; bases not matched to a gene: 7. The CDR3 consists of 14 residues. The CDR3 DNA follows: TGCGCCAGCACGGTGGGACAGACAAACACTGAAGCTTTCTTT. The encoded protein is CASTVGQTNTEAFF.